Detailed here is one TCR beta chain. The antigen is not known. The data were obtained in a study of T cells in Graves' hyperthyroidism and ophthalmopathy. The TCR beta CDR3 regions underwent amplification using RNA transcripts as the source. First-round RT-PCR with HTBI primers amplified the TCR CDR3 region. TCRdb reanalysed the multiplex PCR reads using MiXCR and keeps one entry per CDR3 protein. The data hold a few hundred thousand distinct CDR3 sequences, with nearly 15% observed a single time. Germline CDR1 SGHVS, CDR2 FQNEAQ. Trimming pared 0 bases from V and 5 bases from J, leaving 13 bases between. The CDR3 consists of 15 residues. General study results and limits: Also found in blood were most expanded thyroid clonotypes above 0.001. Ophthalmopathy, as predicted by the model, came a median around 6 months after the prediction.

Sequencing was performed on blood. The chain combines TRBV7-8 with TRBJ1-1; a weak D match, TRBD1 (6 bases). This TCR came from a woman between 50 and 59 years old with Graves' hyperthyroidism that later progressed to Graves' ophthalmopathy. The CDR3 loop reads CASSLASQGWTEAFF. The CDR3 nucleotides are TGTGCCAGCAGCTTAGCATCACAGGGTTGGACTGAAGCTTTCTTT.